This T cell receptor beta chain was recorded in a study of STAT5B mutations in CD4+ large granular lymphocyte leukemia. Study observations and caveats: The CD4+ versus CD8+ T-LGLL clonality difference may reflect limited sample size.

About this clone: What it recognizes is unknown.

Some clones are missing from TCRdb's copy, which holds only in-frame ones; the method was immunoSEQ multiplex PCR. The profile shows almost 30,000 clones, 65% to 80% of them singletons. This clonotype was obtained from a human donor in good health. Sample: CD4+ T cells from blood buffy coats.

The CDR3 DNA is TGCGCCAGCTCCCCCATTGAGGGCTATGGCTACACCTTC. It codes for CASSPIEGYGYTF. The chain is built from TRBV5-1 and TRBJ1-2, with D hard to call. V gave up 7 bases and J gave up 4 bases, with 14 bases separating them. The CDR3 is 13 residues long. The germline gives CDR1 SGHRS, CDR2 YFSETQ.